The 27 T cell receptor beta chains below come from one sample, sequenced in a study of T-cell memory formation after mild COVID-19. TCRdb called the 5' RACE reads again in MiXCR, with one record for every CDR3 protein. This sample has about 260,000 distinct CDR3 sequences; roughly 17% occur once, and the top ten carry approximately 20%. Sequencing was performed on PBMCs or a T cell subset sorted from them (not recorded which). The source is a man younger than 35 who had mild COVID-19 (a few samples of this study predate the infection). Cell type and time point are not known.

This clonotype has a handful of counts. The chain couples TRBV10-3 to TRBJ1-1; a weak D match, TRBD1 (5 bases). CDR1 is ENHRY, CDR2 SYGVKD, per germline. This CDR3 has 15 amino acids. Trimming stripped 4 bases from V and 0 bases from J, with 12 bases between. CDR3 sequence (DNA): TGTGCCATCAGTGGAGAGAAGGACATGAACACTGAAGCTTTCTTT. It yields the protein CAISGEKDMNTEAFF.

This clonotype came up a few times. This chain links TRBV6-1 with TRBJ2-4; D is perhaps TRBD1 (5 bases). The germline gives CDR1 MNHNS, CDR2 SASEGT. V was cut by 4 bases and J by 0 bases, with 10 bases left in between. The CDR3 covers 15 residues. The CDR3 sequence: CASSGDRLAKNIQYF. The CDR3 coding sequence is TGTGCCAGCAGTGGTGACAGACTAGCCAAAAACATTCAGTACTTC.

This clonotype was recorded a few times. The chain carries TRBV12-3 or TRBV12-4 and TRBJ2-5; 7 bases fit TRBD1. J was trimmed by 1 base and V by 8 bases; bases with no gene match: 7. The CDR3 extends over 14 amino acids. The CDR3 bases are TGTGCCAGCGGTGGGACAGCCACCCAAGAGACCCAGTACTTC. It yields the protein CASGGTATQETQYF.

CDR3 sequence: CASRTGHYEQYF. In nucleotides, the CDR3 is TGTGCCAGCAGAACAGGACACTACGAGCAGTACTTC. The chain combines TRBV6-2 or TRBV6-3 with TRBJ2-7, with D possibly TRBD1 on 5 matching bases. The CDR3 is 12 residues long. CDR1 and CDR2 (germline): MNHEY, SVGEGT. V dropped 6 bases and J dropped 3 bases, with 9 bases sitting between them.

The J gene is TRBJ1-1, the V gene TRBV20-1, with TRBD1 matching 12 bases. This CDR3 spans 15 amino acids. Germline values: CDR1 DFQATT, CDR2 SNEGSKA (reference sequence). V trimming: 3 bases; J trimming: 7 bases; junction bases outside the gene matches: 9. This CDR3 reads CSASFPGQGAVEAFF. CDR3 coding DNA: TGCAGTGCTAGCTTCCCGGGACAGGGGGCGGTTGAAGCTTTCTTT.

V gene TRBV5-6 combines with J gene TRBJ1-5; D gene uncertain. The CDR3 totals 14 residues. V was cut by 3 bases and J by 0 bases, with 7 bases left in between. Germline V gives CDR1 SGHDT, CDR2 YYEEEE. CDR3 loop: CASSSTLSNQPQHF. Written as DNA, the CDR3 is TGTGCCAGCAGCTCGACACTTAGCAATCAGCCCCAGCATTTT.

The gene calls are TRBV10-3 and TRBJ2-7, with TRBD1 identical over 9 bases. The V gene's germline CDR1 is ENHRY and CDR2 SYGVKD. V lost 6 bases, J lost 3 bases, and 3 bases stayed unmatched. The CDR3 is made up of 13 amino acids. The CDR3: CAIRGDRDYEQYF. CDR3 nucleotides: TGTGCCATCAGAGGGGACAGGGACTACGAGCAGTACTTC.

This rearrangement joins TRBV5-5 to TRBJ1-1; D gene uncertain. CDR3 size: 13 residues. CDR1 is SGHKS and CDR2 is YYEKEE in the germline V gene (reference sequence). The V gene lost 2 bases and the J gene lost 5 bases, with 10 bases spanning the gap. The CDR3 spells CASSFLSWTEAFF. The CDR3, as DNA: TGTGCCAGCAGCTTCCTGTCGTGGACTGAAGCTTTCTTT.

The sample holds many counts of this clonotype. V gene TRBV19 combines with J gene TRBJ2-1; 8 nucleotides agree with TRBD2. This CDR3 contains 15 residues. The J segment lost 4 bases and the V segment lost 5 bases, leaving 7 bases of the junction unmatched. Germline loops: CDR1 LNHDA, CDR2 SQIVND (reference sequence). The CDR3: CASSVRERGYNEQFF. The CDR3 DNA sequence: TGTGCCAGTAGTGTCCGGGAGCGGGGGTACAATGAGCAGTTCTTC. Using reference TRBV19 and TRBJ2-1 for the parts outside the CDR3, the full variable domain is DGGITQSPKYLFRKEGQNVTLSCEQNLNHDAMYWYRQDPGQGLRLIYYSQIVNDFQKGDIAEGYSVSREKKESFPLTVTSAQKNPTAFYLCASSVRERGYNEQFFGPGTRLTVL.

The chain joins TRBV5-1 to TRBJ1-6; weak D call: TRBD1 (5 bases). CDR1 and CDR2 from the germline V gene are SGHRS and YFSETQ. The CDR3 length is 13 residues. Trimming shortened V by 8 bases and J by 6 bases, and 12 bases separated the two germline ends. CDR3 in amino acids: CASNGGFNSPLHF. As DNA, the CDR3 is TGCGCCAGTAATGGGGGATTTAATTCACCCCTCCACTTT. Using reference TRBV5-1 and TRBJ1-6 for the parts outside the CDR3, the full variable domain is KAGVTQTPRYLIKTRGQQVTLSCSPISGHRSVSWYQQTPGQGLQFLFEYFSETQRNKGNFPGRFSGRQFSNSRSEMNVSTLELGDSALYLCASNGGFNSPLHFGNGTRLTVT.

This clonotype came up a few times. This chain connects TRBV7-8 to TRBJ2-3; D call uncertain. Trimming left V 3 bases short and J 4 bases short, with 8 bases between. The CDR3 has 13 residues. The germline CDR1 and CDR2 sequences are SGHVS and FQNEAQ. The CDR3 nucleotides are TGTGCCAGCAGCTTCAGTCGGTCAGATACGCAGTATTTT. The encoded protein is CASSFSRSDTQYF.

The CDR3 loop is CASSRESRMNTEAFF. The CDR3 bases are TGCGCCAGCAGCCGAGAGTCCCGTATGAACACTGAAGCTTTCTTT. The chain joins TRBV5-1 to TRBJ1-1; D gene unclear. The CDR3 loop spans 15 amino acids. V dropped 4 bases and J dropped 0 bases, with 13 bases sitting between them. The germline CDR1 and CDR2 sequences are SGHRS and YFSETQ. Full variable domain (outside the CDR3, taken from reference TRBV5-1 and TRBJ1-1): KAGVTQTPRYLIKTRGQQVTLSCSPISGHRSVSWYQQTPGQGLQFLFEYFSETQRNKGNFPGRFSGRQFSNSRSEMNVSTLELGDSALYLCASSRESRMNTEAFFGQGTRLTVV.

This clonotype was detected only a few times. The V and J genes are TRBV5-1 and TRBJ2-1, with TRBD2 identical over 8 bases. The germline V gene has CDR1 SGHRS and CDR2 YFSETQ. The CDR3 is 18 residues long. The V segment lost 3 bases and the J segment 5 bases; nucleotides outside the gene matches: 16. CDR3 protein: CASSSFPIAGRGNNEQFF. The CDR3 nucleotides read TGCGCCAGCAGCTCCTTCCCGATAGCGGGGAGGGGGAACAATGAGCAGTTCTTC.

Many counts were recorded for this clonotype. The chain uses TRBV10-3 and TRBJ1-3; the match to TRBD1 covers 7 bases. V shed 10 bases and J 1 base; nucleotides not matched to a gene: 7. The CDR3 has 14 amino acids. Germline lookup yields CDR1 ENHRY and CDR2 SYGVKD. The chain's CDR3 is CATRDSNSGNTIYF. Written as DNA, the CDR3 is TGTGCCACCCGGGACAGCAATTCTGGAAACACCATATATTTT.

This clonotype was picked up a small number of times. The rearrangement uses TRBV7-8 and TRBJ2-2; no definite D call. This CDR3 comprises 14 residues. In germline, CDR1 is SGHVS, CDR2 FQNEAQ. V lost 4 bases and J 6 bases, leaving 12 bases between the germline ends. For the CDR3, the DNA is TGTGCCAGCAGCTGGCGACAAATGGCCGGGGAGCTGTTTTTT. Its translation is CASSWRQMAGELFF.

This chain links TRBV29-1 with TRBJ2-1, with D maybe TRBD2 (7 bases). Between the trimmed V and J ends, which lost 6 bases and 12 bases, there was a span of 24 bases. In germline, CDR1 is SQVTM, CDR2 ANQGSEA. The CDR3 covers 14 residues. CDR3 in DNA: TGCAGCGTCCTCCCTCTGGGGGGGCCTACAACGCAGTTCTTC. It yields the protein CSVLPLGGPTTQFF.

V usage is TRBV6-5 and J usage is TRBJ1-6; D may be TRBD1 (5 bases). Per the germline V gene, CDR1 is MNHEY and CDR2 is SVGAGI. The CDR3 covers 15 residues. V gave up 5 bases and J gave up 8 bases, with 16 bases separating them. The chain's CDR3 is CASSQDGGYYSPLHF. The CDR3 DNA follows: TGTGCCAGCAGTCAGGACGGGGGTTACTATTCACCCCTCCACTTT.

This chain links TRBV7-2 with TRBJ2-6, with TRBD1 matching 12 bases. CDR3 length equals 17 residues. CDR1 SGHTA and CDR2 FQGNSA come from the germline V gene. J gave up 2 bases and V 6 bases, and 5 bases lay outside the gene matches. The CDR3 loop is CASSSGTGGTGANVLTF. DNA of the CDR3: TGTGCCAGCAGTTCCGGGACAGGGGGCACTGGGGCCAACGTCCTGACTTTC.

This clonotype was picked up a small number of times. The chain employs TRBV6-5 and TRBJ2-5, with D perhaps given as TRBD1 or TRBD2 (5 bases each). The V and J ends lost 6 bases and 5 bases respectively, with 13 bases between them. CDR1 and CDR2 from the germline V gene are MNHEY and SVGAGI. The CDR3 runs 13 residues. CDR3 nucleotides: TGTGCCAGCAGGGAGTACTGGGGGGAGACCCAGTACTTC. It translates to CASREYWGETQYF.

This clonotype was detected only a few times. The CDR3 DNA is TGTGCCAGCAGCTTAGGACAGGTGGGCAATCAGCCCCAGCATTTT. Its protein product is CASSLGQVGNQPQHF. V gene TRBV7-2 combines with J gene TRBJ1-5, with D possibly TRBD1 on 6 matching bases. Germline V gene lookup returns CDR1 SGHTA and CDR2 FQGNSA. This CDR3 contains 15 residues. Between the trimmed V and J ends, which lost 1 base and 2 bases, there was a span of 9 bases.

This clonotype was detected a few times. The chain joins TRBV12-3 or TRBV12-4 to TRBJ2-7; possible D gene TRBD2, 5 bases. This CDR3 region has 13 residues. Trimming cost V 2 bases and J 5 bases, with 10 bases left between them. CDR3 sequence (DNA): TGTGCCAGCAGTTTAAGGCCGGGAAACGAGCAGTACTTC. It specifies CASSLRPGNEQYF.

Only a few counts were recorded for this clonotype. CDR3 coding DNA: TGTGCCAGCAGTTCTTATACGAGGGTACACACTGAAGCTTTCTTT. Translating gives CASSSYTRVHTEAFF. V and J are TRBV27 and TRBJ1-1; no clear D. Trimming pared 4 bases from V and 3 bases from J, leaving 15 bases between. There are 15 residues in the CDR3. Germline-derived CDR1 and CDR2 are MNHEY and SMNVEV (reference sequence).

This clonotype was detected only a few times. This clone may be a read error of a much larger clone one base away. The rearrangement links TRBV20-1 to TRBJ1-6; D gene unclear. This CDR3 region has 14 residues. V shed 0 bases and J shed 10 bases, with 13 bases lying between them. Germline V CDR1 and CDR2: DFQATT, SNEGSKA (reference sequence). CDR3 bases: TGCAGTGCTAGAGAGGGCAGGACGTTCTCACCCCTCCACTTT. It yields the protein CSAREGRTFSPLHF.

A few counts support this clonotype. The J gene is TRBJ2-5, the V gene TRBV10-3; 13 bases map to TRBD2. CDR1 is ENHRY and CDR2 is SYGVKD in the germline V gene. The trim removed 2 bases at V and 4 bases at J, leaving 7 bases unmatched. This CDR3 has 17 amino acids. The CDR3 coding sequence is TGTGCCATCAGTGAGAGGCCCGGGACTAGCGGGGCAGAGACCCAGTACTTC. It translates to CAISERPGTSGAETQYF.

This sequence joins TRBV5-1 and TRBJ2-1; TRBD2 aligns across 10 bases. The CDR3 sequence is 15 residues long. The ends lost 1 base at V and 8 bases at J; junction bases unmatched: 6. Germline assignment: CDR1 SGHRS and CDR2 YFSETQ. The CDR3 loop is CASSLRAGGLDEQFF. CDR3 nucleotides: TGCGCCAGCAGCTTGAGAGCGGGGGGGCTCGATGAGCAGTTCTTC.

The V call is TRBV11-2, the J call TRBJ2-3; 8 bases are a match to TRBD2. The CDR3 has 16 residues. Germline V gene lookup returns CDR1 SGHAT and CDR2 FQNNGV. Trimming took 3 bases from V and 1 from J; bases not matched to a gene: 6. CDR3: CASSFAAGGRTDTQYF. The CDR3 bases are TGTGCCAGCAGCTTTGCGGCGGGGGGCCGCACAGATACGCAGTATTTT. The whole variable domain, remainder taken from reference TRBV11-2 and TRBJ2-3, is EAGVAQSPRYKIIEKRQSVAFWCNPISGHATLYWYQQILGQGPKLLIQFQNNGVVDDSQLPKDRFSAERLKGVDSTLKIQPAKLEDSAVYLCASSFAAGGRTDTQYFGPGTRLTVL.

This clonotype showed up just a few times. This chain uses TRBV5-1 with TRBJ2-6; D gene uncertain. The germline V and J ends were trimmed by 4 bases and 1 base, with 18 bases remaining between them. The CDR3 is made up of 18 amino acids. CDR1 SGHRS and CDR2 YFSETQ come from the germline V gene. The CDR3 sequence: CASSRTEVTFSGANVLTF. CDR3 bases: TGCGCCAGCAGCCGCACCGAGGTCACCTTTTCTGGGGCCAACGTCCTGACTTTC. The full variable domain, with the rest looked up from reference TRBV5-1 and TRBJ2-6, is KAGVTQTPRYLIKTRGQQVTLSCSPISGHRSVSWYQQTPGQGLQFLFEYFSETQRNKGNFPGRFSGRQFSNSRSEMNVSTLELGDSALYLCASSRTEVTFSGANVLTFGAGSRLTVL.